The 10 T cell receptor beta chains listed next were all sequenced from one sample in a study of blood T cells in healthy people across ages. A second roughly 6 to 11 cycle PCR used barcoded and J-beta primers. TCRdb independently ran MiXCR on the 5' RACE reads; one entry per CDR3 protein. Found here are 1.5 million to 2 million distinct CDR3 sequences, 28% of them singletons; the top ten hold 7.7%. The sample comprised blood. Receptor source: a woman under 40 in good health.

The rearrangement joins TRBV7-9 to TRBJ2-7; D may be TRBD1 (6 bases). The J call may be mistaken, given a closer DNA end match to TRBJ2-5. The CDR3 spans 13 residues. CDR1 and CDR2 (germline): SEHNR, FQNEAQ (reference sequence). CDR3 bases: TGTGCCAGCAGAACCCACAGGGAAGAGACCCAGTACTTC. Its translation: CASRTHREETQYF.

The rearrangement links TRBV12-3 or TRBV12-4 to TRBJ2-7; tentatively, D is TRBD2 (6 bases). The V gene lost 5 bases and the J gene lost 3 bases, with 17 bases spanning the gap. This CDR3 has 15 residues. DNA for the CDR3: TGTGCCAGCAGTCTCCGGGACTTCTACAACTACGAGCAGTACTTC. This encodes CASSLRDFYNYEQYF.

Written as DNA, the CDR3 is TGTGCCAACCCCTCGACAGGGACTAGCTTCGGCGGGGAGCTGTTTTTT. Its translation is CANPSTGTSFGGELFF. The genes are TRBV12-3 or TRBV12-4 and TRBJ2-2, with 9 bases aligning to TRBD2. The CDR3 consists of 16 residues. The trim removed 10 bases at V and 7 bases at J, leaving 16 bases unmatched.

Comment on this clonotype: The junction departs from the called germline gene at one end, perhaps through a read error. The V and J genes are TRBV3-1 and TRBJ1-1; D ambiguous. CDR1 is LGHDT and CDR2 is YNNKEL in the germline V gene (reference sequence). The CDR3 totals 13 residues. The CDR3 DNA follows: TGTGTCAGCAGCCAAGATAGACCTCGTCGGGCTTTCTTT. Amino acids: CVSSQDRPRRAFF.

There are many counts of this clonotype. The chain employs TRBV20-1 and TRBJ2-7; weak D call: TRBD1 (6 bases). CDR1 is DFQATT and CDR2 is SNEGSKA in the germline V gene (reference sequence). The CDR3 totals 14 residues. The V gene lost 6 bases and the J gene lost 1 base, with 16 bases spanning the gap. DNA for the CDR3: TGCAGTGCCCCGCACCGAGGACAGTCCTACGAGCAGTACTTC. This gives the protein CSAPHRGQSYEQYF.

This clonotype was found a few times. The gene calls are TRBV2 and TRBJ1-1; D unresolved. V was shortened by 8 bases and J by 8 bases, with 12 bases between the two germline ends. CDR3 length: 11 residues. In germline, CDR1 is SNHLY, CDR2 FYNNEI. The CDR3 sequence: CASLNQPEAFF. Here the CDR3 DNA reads TGTGCCAGCCTTAATCAACCGGAAGCTTTCTTT.

This clonotype has ten or more counts. The chain combines TRBV2 with TRBJ2-7; D is uncertain. Trimming shortened V by 5 bases and J by 6 bases, and 8 bases separated the two germline ends. The germline V gene has CDR1 SNHLY and CDR2 FYNNEI. The CDR3 loop spans 11 amino acids. Here the CDR3 reads CASSQILEQYF. The CDR3 DNA is TGTGCCAGCAGTCAGATTCTCGAGCAGTACTTC.

V usage is TRBV6-1 and J usage is TRBJ2-7; 7 positions agree with TRBD2. CDR1 is MNHNS and CDR2 is SASEGT in the germline V gene. After removal of 6 bases from V and 5 bases from J, the junction contained 13 bases not matched to a gene. CDR3 size: 15 residues. CDR3 protein: CASSLHSGGPDEQYF. The CDR3 region has the DNA TGTGCCAGCAGCCTCCACTCGGGGGGACCCGACGAGCAGTACTTC.

In this sample, this clonotype turned up many times. This chain joins TRBV5-5 and TRBJ2-4; a weak D match, TRBD2 (6 bases). Germline lookup yields CDR1 SGHKS and CDR2 YYEKEE (reference sequence). Trimming removed 1 base at V and 9 bases at J, with 14 bases between. This CDR3 contains 14 residues. The DNA for the CDR3 is TGTGCCAGCAGCTTGCTAGTCGTGGGAGGCATTCAGTACTTC. Encoded protein: CASSLLVVGGIQYF. The variable domain in full, completed from reference TRBV5-5 and TRBJ2-4, reads DAGVTQSPTHLIKTRGQQVTLRCSPISGHKSVSWYQQVLGQGPQFIFQYYEKEERGRGNFPDRFSARQFPNYSSELNVNALLLGDSALYLCASSLLVVGGIQYFGAGTRLSVL.

This clonotype appeared many times. The rearrangement uses TRBV5-6 and TRBJ2-3, with a tentative D call TRBD1 (6 bases). Trimming removed 4 bases from V and 0 bases from J, with 12 bases in between. CDR1 is SGHDT and CDR2 is YYEEEE in the germline V gene. CDR3 size: 15 residues. The CDR3 region has the DNA TGTGCCAGCAGCCAGGGGCCCTCTAGCACAGATACGCAGTATTTT. Amino acids: CASSQGPSSTDTQYF. The whole variable domain, filled in from reference TRBV5-6 and TRBJ2-3, reads DAGVTQSPTHLIKTRGQQVTLRCSPKSGHDTVSWYQQALGQGPQFIFQYYEEEERQRGNFPDRFSGHQFPNYSSELNVNALLLGDSALYLCASSQGPSSTDTQYFGPGTRLTVL.